This T cell receptor beta chain was sequenced in a study of blood T cells in healthy people across ages. Study conclusions and caveats: With naive T cell percentage, TCR beta diversity showed a strong correlation.

Note on this clonotype: Its antigen is currently unknown.

A second PCR, run for roughly 7 to 11 cycles, used a sample-barcoded 5' primer plus a J-beta primer mix. TCRdb itself ran the 5' RACE reads through MiXCR, one entry per CDR3 protein. The sample yields about 730,000 distinct CDR3 sequences, 35% to 45% seen once. CDR3 length equals 16 residues. Losses at the gene ends were 5 bases for V and 13 bases for J; bases not matched to a gene: 17. Germline V lookup: CDR1 SEHNR, CDR2 FQNEAQ (reference sequence). No fewer than 7 million PBMCs went into each sample. This TCR derives from a woman aged 60-75 years in good health. Sequencing was done on a sample of blood. The chain carries TRBV7-9 and TRBJ2-1; TRBD1 agrees at 10 bases. CDR3: CASSRDRGLGFETQFF. CDR3 in DNA: TGTGCCAGCAGCCGGGACAGGGGCCTAGGTTTTGAGACCCAGTTCTTC.